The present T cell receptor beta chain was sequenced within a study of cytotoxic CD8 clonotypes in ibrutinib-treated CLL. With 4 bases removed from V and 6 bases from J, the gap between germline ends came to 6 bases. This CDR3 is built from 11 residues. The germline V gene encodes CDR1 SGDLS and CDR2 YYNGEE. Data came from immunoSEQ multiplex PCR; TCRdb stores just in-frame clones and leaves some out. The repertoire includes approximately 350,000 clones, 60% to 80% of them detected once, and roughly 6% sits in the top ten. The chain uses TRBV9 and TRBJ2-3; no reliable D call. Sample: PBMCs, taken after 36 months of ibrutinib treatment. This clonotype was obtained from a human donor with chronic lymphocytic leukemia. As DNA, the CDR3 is TGTGCCAGCAGCCTAGTTGATACGCAGTATTTT. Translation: CASSLVDTQYF.